This TCR beta chain appears in the sequencing data of a study of CD8+ T cells in alopecia areata. It was cDNA, reverse transcribed from extracted RNA, that served as the sequencing template. Sequencing used immunoSEQ multiplex PCR; TCRdb keeps in-frame clones, though not all of them. The sample contains about 110,000 clones, 59% of which appear only once. Comment on this clone: The antigen is undetermined.

Study outcomes and limitations: Among patients, TCR sharing was less clear than in mice, a difference possibly due in part to HLA diversity in the patient population. Scalp sequencing also captures normal skin's resident alphabeta T cells. Higher clonality and more expanded CD8+ clones appeared in lesional than normal scalp.

Per the germline V gene, CDR1 is SQVTM and CDR2 is ANQGSEA. V lost 4 bases and J 6 bases, leaving 10 bases between the germline ends. The CDR3 has 12 amino acids. The sequenced material came from CD8+ T cells sorted from blood. This chain joins TRBV29-1 and TRBJ2-1; the D gene is possibly TRBD2 (7 bases). The sequence was collected from a human donor in good health. The CDR3, as DNA: TGCAGCGTTGTAGGGGGGGGCAATGAGCAGTTCTTC. Protein: CSVVGGGNEQFF.